Listed here are 16 T cell receptor beta chains from one sample, sequenced in a study of PD-L1 blockade in urothelial cancer. Using immunoSEQ multiplex PCR, the repertoire was profiled, and TCRdb retains in-frame clones only, with some absent. This table holds 25,000 to 35,000 clones, about 87% found once. The specimen comprised PBMCs, sampled around atezolizumab (anti-PD-L1) treatment. The receptors were gathered from a man over 45 with urothelial cancer.

This rearrangement joins TRBV4-1 to TRBJ1-5, with TRBD1 matching over 9 bases. Losses at the gene ends were 3 bases for V and 6 bases for J; bases not matched to a gene: 3. Germline V gene data show CDR1 as MGHRA and CDR2 as YSYEKL. There are 14 residues in the CDR3. The CDR3 here is CASSHPGQGQPQHF. The CDR3 DNA follows: TGCGCCAGCAGCCATCCGGGACAGGGTCAGCCCCAGCATTTT.

The chain uses TRBV28 and TRBJ2-7, with a weak D call TRBD1 (6 bases). This CDR3 contains 13 residues. V lost 6 bases to trimming and J lost 2 bases, with 11 bases between them. Germline CDR1 and CDR2: MDHEN and SYDVKM. This chain's CDR3 is CASRLTGTYEQYF. The CDR3 coding sequence is TGTGCCAGCAGGTTGACAGGCACCTACGAGCAGTACTTC.

The V call is TRBV30, the J call TRBJ2-1, with D maybe TRBD1 (5 bases). This CDR3 region has 14 residues. Trimming cost V 3 bases and J 0 bases, with 9 bases left between them. Germline-derived CDR1 and CDR2 are GTSNPN and SVGIG (reference sequence). The CDR3 nucleotides are TGTGCCTGGAGAAGGGGATACTCCTACAATGAGCAGTTCTTC. Translating gives CAWRRGYSYNEQFF.

The rearrangement links TRBV6-1 to TRBJ1-6, with 7 bases fitting TRBD1. Germline trimming cut 5 bases from V and 5 bases from J; bases unmatched to any gene: 3. The CDR3 spans 14 residues. Germline V gives CDR1 MNHNS, CDR2 SASEGT. This CDR3 is CASSRQGHNSPLHF. CDR3 coding DNA: TGTGCCAGCAGTAGACAGGGCCATAATTCACCCCTCCACTTT.

The rearrangement links TRBV7-9 to TRBJ2-5; 12 bases fit TRBD1. This CDR3 contains 16 residues. V gave up 8 bases and J gave up 1 base; unmatched junction bases: 8. Germline-derived CDR1 and CDR2 are SEHNR and FQNEAQ (reference sequence). The CDR3 here is CASGTGGSLVQETQYF. CDR3 DNA: TGTGCCAGCGGGACAGGGGGCTCTCTCGTCCAAGAGACCCAGTACTTC.

The chain carries TRBV12-1 and TRBJ2-7; the DNA was not used to check the table's D call, TRBD2. TRBV12-1 is annotated as a pseudogene. This CDR3 region has 15 residues. CDR3 coding DNA: TGTGCCAGCAGCTTTTCGTACGGGTTTACCTACGAGCAGTACTTC. Its protein is CASSFSYGFTYEQYF.

V is TRBV27 and J is TRBJ1-4, with 9 bases that match TRBD1. V was pared by 5 bases and J by 6 bases, with 7 bases of the junction left unmatched. Germline V gene sequence: CDR1 MNHEY, CDR2 SMNVEV (reference sequence). The CDR3 has 15 residues. The CDR3 coding sequence is TGTGCCAGCAGTGCCTTGACAGGGGGAGATGAAAAACTGTTTTTT. Encoded protein: CASSALTGGDEKLFF.

The V call is TRBV11-2, the J call TRBJ2-7; D gene ambiguous. V was trimmed by 7 bases and J by 1 base, leaving 11 bases between them. CDR3 length equals 13 residues. Looked up from germline, CDR1 is SGHAT and CDR2 is FQNNGV. Written as DNA, the CDR3 is TGTGCCAGCACCTCCGAGGATTCCTACGAGCAGTACTTC. Protein sequence: CASTSEDSYEQYF.

This rearrangement joins TRBV27 to TRBJ2-5, with 7 bases fitting TRBD2. The V segment lost 3 bases and the J segment 4 bases; nucleotides outside the gene matches: 11. This CDR3 comprises 16 residues. Germline V gene lookup returns CDR1 MNHEY and CDR2 SMNVEV (reference sequence). CDR3 DNA: TGTGCCAGCAGTTTTTCCTTAGAACCGGGGGGAGAGACCCAGTACTTC. It specifies CASSFSLEPGGETQYF.

The chain links TRBV11-2 to TRBJ2-6; 8 bases match TRBD1. The J segment lost 4 bases and the V segment lost 7 bases, leaving 12 bases of the junction unmatched. This CDR3 region has 17 residues. Looked up from germline, CDR1 is SGHAT and CDR2 is FQNNGV. The DNA of the CDR3 is TGTGCCAGCACCGCTTATTTTGGACAGGGAGGGGCCAACGTCCTGACTTTC. It is translated as CASTAYFGQGGANVLTF.

The table lists this clone with a count of one. The J gene is TRBJ1-5, the V gene TRBV25-1, with D perhaps TRBD1 (5 bases). CDR1 and CDR2 (germline): MGHDK, SYGVNS. Trimming removed 6 bases from V and 7 bases from J, with 13 bases in between. There are 13 residues in the CDR3. The CDR3 sequence is CASSPAGWQPQHF. DNA for the CDR3: TGTGCCAGCAGCCCCGCAGGGTGGCAGCCCCAGCATTTT.

The table lists this clone with a count of one. This sequence joins TRBV5-5 and TRBJ1-2, with D possibly TRBD1 on 6 matching bases. The CDR3 contains 16 residues. Germline lookup yields CDR1 SGHKS and CDR2 YYEKEE (reference sequence). V was clipped by 4 bases and J by 1 base, with 17 bases between them. CDR3 nucleotides: TGTGCCAGCAGCCAACTATTTCGGGACAATAACTATGGCTACACCTTC. Translation: CASSQLFRDNNYGYTF. The full variable domain, with the rest looked up from reference TRBV5-5 and TRBJ1-2, is DAGVTQSPTHLIKTRGQQVTLRCSPISGHKSVSWYQQVLGQGPQFIFQYYEKEERGRGNFPDRFSARQFPNYSSELNVNALLLGDSALYLCASSQLFRDNNYGYTFGSGTRLTVV.

The rearrangement uses TRBV27 and TRBJ2-1, with 14 bases lining up with TRBD2. The V segment lost 4 bases and the J segment 0 bases; nucleotides outside the gene matches: 8. The CDR3 has 19 residues. Germline lookup yields CDR1 MNHEY and CDR2 SMNVEV (reference sequence). This CDR3 reads CASSSGLAGAKSSYNEQFF. As DNA, the CDR3 is TGTGCCAGCAGTTCGGGACTAGCGGGGGCCAAGAGCTCCTACAATGAGCAGTTCTTC.

The rearrangement joins TRBV5-5 to TRBJ2-5, with D possibly matching TRBD1 (6 bases). Trimming pared 5 bases from V and 4 bases from J, leaving 27 bases between. CDR1 and CDR2 (germline): SGHKS, YYEKEE (reference sequence). The CDR3 runs 18 residues. The CDR3 DNA reads as TGTGCCAGCAGTATGGATCGGCCGAACTACAGGGTGTCAGAGACCCAGTACTTC. It encodes CASSMDRPNYRVSETQYF.

The chain uses TRBV6-6 and TRBJ2-2; D is undetermined. Germline V CDR1 and CDR2: MNHNY, SVGAGI (reference sequence). Trimming cost V 7 bases and J 1 base, with 7 bases left between them. The CDR3 contains 13 residues. The CDR3 sequence is CASILKNTGELFF. The CDR3 nucleotides read TGTGCCAGCATATTAAAGAACACCGGGGAGCTGTTTTTT.

The chain combines TRBV7-3 with TRBJ2-3; D possibly corresponds to TRBD2 (6 bases). Germline V CDR1 and CDR2: SGHTA, FQGTGA. V lost 2 bases and J 0 bases, leaving 18 bases between the germline ends. CDR3 length equals 18 residues. The CDR3 region is CASSLYSDRGASTDTQYF. The CDR3 DNA reads TGTGCCAGCAGCTTATATTCGGATCGCGGGGCGAGCACAGATACGCAGTATTTT.